One and the same sample provided the 18 T cell receptor beta chains below, sequenced in a study of T cell repertoires in cytomegalovirus infection (dated by TCRdb to 2018 to 2020). The listed sequencing device is Illumina HiSeq 1500. TCRdb passed the public sequencing reads through fastp at Q25 and MiXCR, retaining productive beta sequences. Rows with a matching CDR3 protein are joined into one entry that keeps the most common DNA and genes. The sample data list 900,000 to 950,000 distinct CDR3 sequences, and under 40% of these were observed just once. The biggest ten clones account for roughly 13% of the sample. Reading the label with the study, this specimen's treatment or condition is: in vitro stimulation with specific CMV peptide epitopes to enrich CMV-specific T cells. These receptors' antigens are unknown. The starting material was cultured CD8+ T cells from PBMCs, obtained from culture after CMV antigen stimulation. All receptors derive from a human donor in good health (CMV status not recorded). Some clones in this sample may be carry-over from other donors' samples.

This clonotype was seen once. V usage is TRBV4-3 and J usage is TRBJ1-6, with D possibly matching TRBD1 (5 bases). This CDR3 has 17 residues. Germline V gene lookup returns CDR1 LGHNA and CDR2 YSLEER. Trimming shortened V by 8 bases and J by 0 bases, and 17 bases separated the two germline ends. CDR3 amino acids: CASGPDRTSSYNSPLHF. As DNA, the CDR3 is TGCGCCAGCGGCCCAGACAGAACGAGCTCCTATAATTCACCCCTCCACTTT.

This clonotype was seen a few times. CDR3 sequence: CSARDLLTGFEGSEAFF. CDR3 nucleotide sequence: TGCAGTGCTAGAGATCTTTTGACAGGGTTTGAGGGTAGTGAAGCTTTCTTT. The gene calls are TRBV20-1 and TRBJ1-1, with 7 bases that match TRBD1. Germline V gene lookup returns CDR1 DFQATT and CDR2 SNEGSKA (reference sequence). The CDR3 is 17 amino acids. Germline trimming cut 0 bases from V and 7 bases from J; bases unmatched to any gene: 17.

Ten or more counts support this clonotype. The chain recombines TRBV7-4 with TRBJ2-7, with D unresolved. The CDR3 consists of 16 residues. Germline loops: CDR1 SGHVT, CDR2 SQSDAQ. V dropped 3 bases and J dropped 0 bases, with 15 bases sitting between them. The CDR3 loop reads CASSFVSTLISYEQYF. In DNA form, the CDR3 reads TGTGCCAGCAGCTTTGTTAGCACCTTAATCTCCTACGAGCAGTACTTC. Complete variable domain (other parts from reference TRBV7-4 and TRBJ2-7): GAGVSQSPRYKVAKRGRDVALRCDSISGHVTLYWYRQTLGQGSEVLTYSQSDAQRDKSGRPSGRFSAERPERSVSTLKIQRTEQGDSAVYLCASSFVSTLISYEQYFGPGTRLTVT.

A few counts support this clonotype. This chain links TRBV27 with TRBJ2-4; the D gene is possibly TRBD2 (5 bases). The germline V and J ends were trimmed by 8 bases and 3 bases, with 14 bases remaining between them. Germline V gene lookup returns CDR1 MNHEY and CDR2 SMNVEV (reference sequence). This CDR3 spans 14 amino acids. The CDR3 coding sequence is TGTGCCAGCGGGGAGACTTCGGGCAAAAACATTCAGTACTTC. It translates to CASGETSGKNIQYF.

The chain couples TRBV2 to TRBJ2-7; D not certain. The V and J ends lost 3 bases and 5 bases respectively, with 5 bases between them. CDR1 is SNHLY and CDR2 is FYNNEI in the germline V gene. The CDR3 has 11 amino acids. The CDR3 sequence: CASSDGNEQYF. The CDR3 DNA reads TGTGCCAGCAGTGACGGTAACGAGCAGTACTTC.

This clonotype was counted once. The rearrangement joins TRBV12-3 or TRBV12-4 to TRBJ1-5; 8 bases fit TRBD1. V lost 7 bases and J lost 3; bases outside the gene matches: 11. This CDR3 comprises 16 residues. The CDR3 loop reads CASTQYQGAYNQPQHF. The CDR3 DNA reads TGTGCCAGCACCCAATATCAGGGGGCCTACAATCAGCCCCAGCATTTT.

The chain carries TRBV27 and TRBJ2-2, with D perhaps TRBD1 or TRBD2 (5 bases each). Trimming removed 7 bases from V and 1 base from J, with 13 bases in between. Per germline, CDR1 MNHEY and CDR2 SMNVEV (reference sequence). The CDR3 contains 15 residues. CDR3 bases: TGTGCCAGCACCCGACGGGGCGGGAACACCGGGGAGCTGTTTTTT. Its translation is CASTRRGGNTGELFF.

The V gene is TRBV5-1, the J gene TRBJ1-5, with D unclear. From germline, CDR1 is SGHRS and CDR2 YFSETQ. The CDR3 is made up of 15 amino acids. Trimming removed 1 base at V and 10 bases at J, with 18 bases between. This CDR3 reads CASSLKGTPLDPQHF. The CDR3 DNA is TGCGCCAGCAGCTTGAAGGGCACCCCGTTAGATCCCCAGCATTTT.

The chain couples TRBV19 to TRBJ1-2; D is unresolved. The germline V gene has CDR1 LNHDA and CDR2 SQIVND (reference sequence). The V and J ends lost 9 bases and 8 bases respectively, with 16 bases between them. This CDR3 is 12 amino acids long. DNA for the CDR3: TGTGCCAGCCAGGACGACCGTGGGGGCTACACCTTC. Translating it yields CASQDDRGGYTF.

In DNA form, the CDR3 reads TGTGCCAGCAGTCGTCCGGGATCCCTAACGGAGTACACCATATATTTT. This codes for CASSRPGSLTEYTIYF. The gene calls are TRBV11-2 and TRBJ1-3; D unclear. Trimming stripped 6 bases from V and 8 bases from J, with 23 bases between. The germline V gene has CDR1 SGHAT and CDR2 FQNNGV. The CDR3 runs to 16 residues.

The chain combines TRBV20-1 with TRBJ2-7; D gene uncertain. The length of the CDR3 is 11 residues. V was clipped by 6 bases and J by 4 bases, with 10 bases between them. Germline loops: CDR1 DFQATT, CDR2 SNEGSKA (reference sequence). The CDR3 sequence is CSAQDGYEQYV. The CDR3 region has the DNA TGCAGTGCCCAAGACGGTTACGAGCAGTACGTC.

This clonotype has only a few counts. The chain is built from TRBV7-9 and TRBJ2-1, with 9 bases lining up with TRBD1. Trimming cost V 3 bases and J 4 bases; bases outside gene matches: 7. The CDR3 extends over 16 amino acids. Germline loops: CDR1 SEHNR, CDR2 FQNEAQ (reference sequence). For the CDR3, the DNA is TGTGCCAGCAGCTTTTGGGGACAGGGAACGTACAATGAGCAGTTCTTC. Amino acids: CASSFWGQGTYNEQFF.

The chain links TRBV7-6 to TRBJ2-5; D ambiguous. CDR3 length: 14 amino acids. CDR1 SGHVS and CDR2 FNYEAQ come from the germline V gene. Trimming shortened V by 4 bases and J by 2 bases, and 11 bases separated the two germline ends. The CDR3 is CASSSVVSQETQYF. In DNA form, the CDR3 reads TGTGCCAGCAGCTCGGTGGTCAGTCAAGAGACCCAGTACTTC.

Regarding this clonotype: One junction end does not reproduce the germline sequence, and a read error may be involved. The chain carries TRBV12-3 or TRBV12-4 and TRBJ2-1; D is undetermined. The CDR3 loop spans 13 amino acids. CDR3 loop: CASSLSPYNAQFF. CDR3 bases: TGTGCCAGCAGTTTATCACCCTACAATGCGCAGTTCTTC.

The chain has TRBV6-1 and TRBJ2-7; no definite D call. In germline, CDR1 is MNHNS, CDR2 SASEGT. The V gene lost 2 bases and the J gene lost 5 bases, with 19 bases spanning the gap. CDR3 size: 16 residues. The CDR3 spells CASSEIGASLSHEQYV. CDR3 coding DNA: TGTGCCAGCAGTGAAATAGGTGCTAGTCTCTCTCACGAGCAGTACGTC.

This chain connects TRBV4-1 to TRBJ1-5; D is unresolved. The CDR3 is made up of 13 amino acids. Trimming pared 0 bases from V and 6 bases from J, leaving 6 bases between. Germline assignment: CDR1 MGHRA and CDR2 YSYEKL. The CDR3: CASSQEGIQPQHF. DNA for the CDR3: TGCGCCAGCAGCCAAGAAGGGATTCAGCCCCAGCATTTT.

This clonotype was detected ten times or more. This rearrangement joins TRBV7-9 to TRBJ1-2; D is unclear. The CDR3 is 14 residues long. Per germline, CDR1 SEHNR and CDR2 FQNEAQ (reference sequence). V lost 5 bases and J lost 8, with 18 bases in between. CDR3 sequence reads: CASSAPGRVGGYTF. The CDR3 DNA follows: TGTGCCAGCAGCGCCCCAGGTCGCGTGGGCGGCTACACCTTC.

The rearrangement uses TRBV5-1 and TRBJ2-7, with 7 bases aligning to TRBD2. The CDR3 sequence is 16 residues long. CDR1 is SGHRS, CDR2 YFSETQ, per germline. The junction had 8 bases not matched to a gene; V was cut back by 1 base and J by 1 base. CDR3 in DNA: TGCGCCAGCAGCTTGTCCGCAGGGAGGGGATCCTACGAGCAGTACTTC. Residues: CASSLSAGRGSYEQYF. Full variable domain (outside the CDR3, taken from reference TRBV5-1 and TRBJ2-7): KAGVTQTPRYLIKTRGQQVTLSCSPISGHRSVSWYQQTPGQGLQFLFEYFSETQRNKGNFPGRFSGRQFSNSRSEMNVSTLELGDSALYLCASSLSAGRGSYEQYFGPGTRLTVT.